The clone carrying this T cell receptor (beta chain) occurred a few times. Its antigen is not identified. The data were taken from a study of blood T cells in healthy people across ages. Regarding the study as a whole: Naive T cell percentage by flow cytometry tracked strongly with beta diversity.

Individuals who donated were healthy Caucasians from Russia aged about 6 to 100. V was shortened by 6 bases and J by 8 bases, with 24 bases between the two germline ends. This CDR3 contains 16 residues. Germline V gene sequence: CDR1 SGHTA, CDR2 FQGNSA. Primers used in a second PCR of roughly 6 to 12 cycles were a sample-barcoded 5' primer and a J-beta primer mix. TCRdb reanalysed the 5' RACE reads using MiXCR and keeps one entry per CDR3 protein. The table lists hundreds of thousands of distinct CDR3 sequences, roughly 41% of them singletons. This rearrangement joins TRBV7-2 to TRBJ2-3; a possible D gene is TRBD2 (6 bases). The source of this sequence is a man at least 80 years old in good health. The sample was blood. CDR3 in DNA: TGTGCCAGCAGTCCCACCGGGACTCGCGTCGGGGGTACGCAGTATTTT. This gives the protein CASSPTGTRVGGTQYF.